A single sample gave rise to the 26 T cell receptor beta chains below, sequenced in a study of OX40 agonist ivuxolimab in advanced cancers. Repertoires were generated with immunoSEQ multiplex PCR, while TCRdb's copy carries only in-frame clones and drops some. The table has around 62,000 clones, 84% seen once; the top ten hold roughly 1.6%. This material consisted of CD4+ or CD8+ T cells sorted from blood, taken in a trial of the OX40 agonist ivuxolimab. The origin of the receptors is an adult with an advanced solid tumor such as melanoma, head and neck, liver or kidney cancer.

The chain combines TRBV18 with TRBJ1-2, with a weak D call TRBD1 (6 bases). Germline assignment: CDR1 KGHSH and CDR2 LQKENI. The CDR3 contains 15 residues. With 3 bases removed from V and 4 bases from J, the gap between germline ends came to 15 bases. CDR3 residues: CASSPSGQVSYGYTF. CDR3 DNA: TGTGCCAGCTCACCGTCGGGACAAGTAAGCTATGGCTACACCTTC.

The genes are TRBV2 and TRBJ1-2; no firm D call. The germline V gene encodes CDR1 SNHLY and CDR2 FYNNEI. CDR3 size: 11 residues. V was cut by 6 bases and J by 6 bases, with 8 bases left in between. CDR3 loop: CASRPSDGYTF. In DNA, the CDR3 is TGTGCCAGCAGACCCAGTGATGGCTACACCTTC. Drawing the rest from reference TRBV2 and TRBJ1-2, the complete variable domain is EPEVTQTPSHQVTQMGQEVILRCVPISNHLYFYWYRQILGQKVEFLVSFYNNEISEKSEIFDDQFSVERPDGSNFTLKIRSTKLEDSAMYFCASRPSDGYTFGSGTRLTVV.

The chain recombines TRBV7-2 with TRBJ1-4; 9 nucleotides line up with TRBD1. The CDR3 is made up of 16 amino acids. The germline V gene has CDR1 SGHTA and CDR2 FQGNSA. With V trimmed by 5 bases and J by 8 bases, 12 bases remained unmatched. CDR3 DNA sequence: TGTGCCAGCAGCCCGGGAGGGCACAGGGGGCGCGAAAAACTGTTTTTT. This encodes CASSPGGHRGREKLFF. Full variable domain (outside the CDR3, taken from reference TRBV7-2 and TRBJ1-4): GAGVSQSPSNKVTEKGKDVELRCDPISGHTALYWYRQSLGQGLEFLIYFQGNSAPDKSGLPSDRFSAERTGGSVSTLTIQRTQQEDSAVYLCASSPGGHRGREKLFFGSGTQLSVL.

J is TRBJ1-2 and V is TRBV5-4; no reliable D call. Germline CDR1 SGHNT, CDR2 YYREEE (reference sequence). The CDR3 sequence is 13 residues long. Trimming shortened V by 0 bases and J by 4 bases, and 7 bases separated the two germline ends. DNA of the CDR3: TGTGCCAGCAGCTTGGGGGGAGCCTATGGCTACACCTTC. It yields the protein CASSLGGAYGYTF.

The V call is TRBV9, the J call TRBJ1-3, with D perhaps matching TRBD1 (5 bases). The CDR3 covers 16 residues. V lost 3 bases and J lost 7, with 20 bases in between. CDR1 and CDR2 (germline): SGDLS, YYNGEE. The CDR3 nucleotides are TGTGCCAGCAGCGCGAATTGGGGGGTTTCCGCCAACACCATATATTTT. It encodes CASSANWGVSANTIYF.

Of note for this clone: One end of the junction is discordant with germline, which a read error may explain. Other DNA sequences from this sample encode an identical CDR3 as well. The CDR3 here is CAISGRYGSSSYEQYF. DNA for the CDR3: TGTGCCATCAGTGGGCGGTATGGCAGCAGCTCCTACGAGCAGTACTTT. This rearrangement joins TRBV10-3 to TRBJ2-7, with no clear D. CDR1 and CDR2 (germline): ENHRY, SYGVKD. The CDR3 loop spans 16 amino acids.

J is TRBJ1-1 and V is TRBV18, with no clear D. Trimming took 3 bases from V and 0 from J, leaving 8 bases between them. CDR1 is KGHSH, CDR2 LQKENI, per germline. The CDR3 length is 14 residues. CDR3 loop: CASSPAAMNTEAFF. Here the CDR3 DNA reads TGTGCCAGCTCACCGGCTGCAATGAACACTGAAGCTTTCTTT.

This clone has just one count. The chain is built from TRBV2 and TRBJ1-2; D is perhaps TRBD1 (6 bases). V was pared by 5 bases and J by 2 bases, with 9 bases between. The CDR3 has 13 residues. The V gene's germline CDR1 is SNHLY and CDR2 FYNNEI. This CDR3 reads CASSPQGNYGYTF. The DNA for the CDR3 is TGTGCCAGCAGTCCCCAGGGGAACTATGGCTACACCTTC.

V is TRBV28 and J is TRBJ1-1, with 8 bases identical to TRBD1. The CDR3 runs 15 residues. J lost 4 bases, V lost 5 bases, and 9 bases had no gene match. The germline CDR1 and CDR2 sequences are MDHEN and SYDVKM. The CDR3 is CASSGQGKRSTEAFF. The CDR3, as DNA: TGTGCCAGCAGTGGACAGGGCAAAAGGAGCACTGAAGCTTTCTTT. The full variable domain, in which reference TRBV28 and TRBJ1-1 provide the parts outside the CDR3, is DVKVTQSSRYLVKRTGEKVFLECVQDMDHENMFWYRQDPGLGLRLIYFSYDVKMKEKGDIPEGYSVSREKKERFSLILESASTNQTSMYLCASSGQGKRSTEAFFGQGTRLTVV.

This clone was seen a handful of times. CDR3 nucleotide sequence: TGTGCCAGCAGCCCGGCCGGGACACAAGGCGTCTACGAGCAGTACTTC. Translated, it gives CASSPAGTQGVYEQYF. The gene calls are TRBV7-2 and TRBJ2-7, with D perhaps TRBD1 (6 bases). Germline CDR1 reads SGHTA; CDR2 reads FQGNSA. V dropped 5 bases and J dropped 3 bases, with 20 bases sitting between them. The CDR3 totals 16 residues.

The J gene is TRBJ2-6, the V gene TRBV5-1, with D unclear. Germline CDR1 reads SGHRS; CDR2 reads YFSETQ. Trimming pared 0 bases from V and 2 bases from J, leaving 6 bases between. There are 15 residues in the CDR3. The CDR3 DNA reads TGCGCCAGCAGCTTGGGGGGTACTGGGGCCAACGTCCTGACTTTC. It specifies CASSLGGTGANVLTF.

The chain combines TRBV19 with TRBJ1-3; D is ambiguous. V was cut by 3 bases and J by 0 bases, with 6 bases left in between. The V gene's germline CDR1 is LNHDA and CDR2 SQIVND (reference sequence). This CDR3 comprises 14 residues. The CDR3 is CASSMKSSGNTIYF. The CDR3 region has the DNA TGTGCCAGTAGTATGAAAAGCTCTGGAAACACCATATATTTT.

The chain is built from TRBV5-5 and TRBJ2-7, with TRBD2 matching 15 bases. In germline, CDR1 is SGHKS, CDR2 YYEKEE (reference sequence). This CDR3 is built from 18 residues. V shed 4 bases, J shed 4 bases, and the junction held 12 bases outside the gene matches. CDR3 coding DNA: TGTGCCAGCAGCCCGGGACTAGCGGGAGGTTGGAAAGTTTACGAGCAGTACTTC. Translating gives CASSPGLAGGWKVYEQYF.

The chain carries TRBV27 and TRBJ2-1, with a possible D match to TRBD2 (7 bases). Looked up from germline, CDR1 is MNHEY and CDR2 is SMNVEV (reference sequence). The CDR3 has 16 residues. The V gene lost 8 bases and the J gene lost 6 bases, with 23 bases spanning the gap. CDR3 DNA sequence: TGTGCCAGCGGAATGGGAGGGGGAAAGAAGGTCAATGAGCAGTTCTTC. Amino acid sequence: CASGMGGGKKVNEQFF.

The chain is built from TRBV5-4 and TRBJ1-3; 7 positions match TRBD1. The CDR3 runs 16 residues. CDR1 and CDR2 (germline): SGHNT, YYREEE (reference sequence). J was trimmed by 2 bases and V by 4 bases; bases with no gene match: 9. For the CDR3, the DNA is TGTGCCAGCAGCAAAGGGAACCAGGGGGCTGGAAACACCATATATTTT. Translated, it gives CASSKGNQGAGNTIYF.

The rearrangement uses TRBV7-9 and TRBJ2-5; TRBD2 matches 11 bases. The CDR3 is made up of 18 amino acids. Unmatched junction bases numbered 12, after V lost 6 bases and J lost 0 bases. Looked up from germline, CDR1 is SEHNR and CDR2 is FQNEAQ (reference sequence). CDR3 protein: CASSRGTSGTNHQETQYF. CDR3 sequence (DNA): TGTGCCAGCAGTCGCGGGACTAGCGGCACGAACCACCAAGAGACCCAGTACTTC.

A single count supports this clone. This chain joins TRBV5-1 and TRBJ2-5; a weak D match, TRBD2 (6 bases). Germline V gives CDR1 SGHRS, CDR2 YFSETQ. V was trimmed by 0 bases and J by 5 bases, leaving 11 bases between them. The CDR3 covers 14 residues. The CDR3 loop reads CASSLEFRGETQYF. Written as DNA, the CDR3 is TGCGCCAGCAGCTTGGAGTTTCGGGGGGAGACCCAGTACTTC.

V and J are TRBV11-3 and TRBJ2-2; tentatively, D is TRBD2 (6 bases). Trimming cost V 4 bases and J 3 bases, with 15 bases left between them. The CDR3 spans 16 residues. Germline CDR1 reads SGHNT; CDR2 reads YENEEA. The CDR3 region has the DNA TGTGCCAGCAGCTACGGGACTGTTATCGACACCGGGGAGCTGTTTTTT. The encoded protein is CASSYGTVIDTGELFF.

This CDR3 is CASSYNPRGLAGELFF. In DNA form, the CDR3 reads TGTGCCAGCAGCTATAACCCCAGGGGCCTCGCCGGGGAGCTGTTTTTT. The chain recombines TRBV7-8 with TRBJ2-2; TRBD1 is a possible D gene (6 bases). The CDR3 extends over 16 amino acids. The V gene lost 4 bases and the J gene lost 6 bases, with 18 bases spanning the gap. Germline V gene data show CDR1 as SGHVS and CDR2 as FQNEAQ. Complete variable domain (other parts from reference TRBV7-8 and TRBJ2-2): GAGVSQSPRYKVAKRGQDVALRCDPISGHVSLFWYQQALGQGPEFLTYFQNEAQLDKSGLPSDRFFAERPEGSVSTLKIQRTQQEDSAVYLCASSYNPRGLAGELFFGEGSRLTVL.

In this sample, this clone turned up a few times. This chain links TRBV4-3 with TRBJ2-7; D is uncertain. CDR1 and CDR2 (germline): LGHNA, YSLEER. Trimming shortened V by 0 bases and J by 2 bases, and 8 bases separated the two germline ends. The CDR3 consists of 14 residues. The CDR3 loop reads CASSQDRQAYEQYF. CDR3 coding DNA: TGCGCCAGCAGCCAAGACCGACAAGCCTACGAGCAGTACTTC.

The chain is built from TRBV11-2 and TRBJ2-2; the D gene is possibly TRBD2 (6 bases). This CDR3 contains 13 residues. With 1 base removed from V and 14 bases from J, the gap between germline ends came to 14 bases. Germline CDR1 reads SGHAT; CDR2 reads FQNNGV. The CDR3 nucleotides read TGTGCCAGCAGCTTAGGGGGGAGGCTACCACTGTTTTTT. Translation: CASSLGGRLPLFF.

The chain couples TRBV6-5 to TRBJ1-5; the match to TRBD1 covers 8 bases. CDR3 length equals 16 residues. V gave up 4 bases and J gave up 2 bases; unmatched junction bases: 7. Germline CDR1 MNHEY, CDR2 SVGAGI. DNA of the CDR3: TGTGCCAGCAGTTCCCTGACAGGGGAGGGCAATCAGCCCCAGCATTTT. Protein sequence: CASSSLTGEGNQPQHF.

The chain links TRBV7-2 to TRBJ2-1, with 9 nucleotides matching TRBD1. With V trimmed by 4 bases and J by 7 bases, 11 bases remained unmatched. CDR3 length: 16 amino acids. Germline V gene data show CDR1 as SGHTA and CDR2 as FQGNSA. The CDR3 region is CASSSNRDRVRNEQFF. As DNA, the CDR3 is TGTGCCAGCAGCTCGAACCGGGACAGGGTAAGGAATGAGCAGTTCTTC.

This clone showed up just a few times. The chain links TRBV6-1 to TRBJ1-5; 8 positions agree with TRBD1. The V gene's germline CDR1 is MNHNS and CDR2 SASEGT. This CDR3 comprises 15 residues. V was pared by 6 bases and J by 10 bases, with 14 bases of the junction left unmatched. The CDR3 is CASRFSTGGTGPQHF. The DNA of the CDR3 is TGTGCCAGCAGATTCTCAACAGGGGGTACGGGCCCCCAGCATTTT.

The genes are TRBV11-3 and TRBJ2-5; 8 bases are shared with TRBD2. Germline values: CDR1 SGHNT, CDR2 YENEEA. V shed 1 base, J shed 4 bases, and the junction held 8 bases outside the gene matches. The CDR3 is made up of 16 amino acids. CDR3 bases: TGTGCCAGCAGCTTAGTCGGAGCGGGAGAGGGAGAGACCCAGTACTTC. The encoded protein is CASSLVGAGEGETQYF.

CDR3 DNA sequence: TGTGCCAGCAGCTTAGATTTGGGGGATACGCAGTATTTT. The encoded protein is CASSLDLGDTQYF. The chain is built from TRBV7-2 and TRBJ2-3; D unclear. V lost 1 base to trimming and J lost 6 bases, with 8 bases between them. Germline V lookup: CDR1 SGHTA, CDR2 FQGNSA. The CDR3 sequence is 13 residues long.